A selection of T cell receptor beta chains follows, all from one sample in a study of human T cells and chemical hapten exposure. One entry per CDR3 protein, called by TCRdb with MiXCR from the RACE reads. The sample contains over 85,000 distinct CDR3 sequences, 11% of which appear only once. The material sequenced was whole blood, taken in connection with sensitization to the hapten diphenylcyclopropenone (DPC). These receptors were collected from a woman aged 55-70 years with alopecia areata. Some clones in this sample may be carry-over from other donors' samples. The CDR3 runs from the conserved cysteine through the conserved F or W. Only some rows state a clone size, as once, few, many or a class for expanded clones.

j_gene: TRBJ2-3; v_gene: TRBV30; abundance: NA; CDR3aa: CAWGVSGEQYF
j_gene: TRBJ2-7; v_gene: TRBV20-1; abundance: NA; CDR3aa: CSATIAANTYEQYF
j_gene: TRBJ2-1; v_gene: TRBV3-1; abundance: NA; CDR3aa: CASSQVENEQFF
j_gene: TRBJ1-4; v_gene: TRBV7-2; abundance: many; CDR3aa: CASSRRHTTGKLFF
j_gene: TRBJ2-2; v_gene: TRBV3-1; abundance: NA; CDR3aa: CASSQDYGGRPGELFF
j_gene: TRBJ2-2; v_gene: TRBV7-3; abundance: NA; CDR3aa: CASSLKFGTGELFF
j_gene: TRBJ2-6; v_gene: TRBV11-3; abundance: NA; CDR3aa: CASSKDRGAGANVLTF
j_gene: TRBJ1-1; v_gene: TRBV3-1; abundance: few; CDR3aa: CASSQGRVNTEAFF
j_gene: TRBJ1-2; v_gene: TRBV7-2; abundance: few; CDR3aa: CASSPGTGRYGYTF
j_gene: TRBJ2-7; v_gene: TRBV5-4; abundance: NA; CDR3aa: CASSPPGAEDSYEQYF
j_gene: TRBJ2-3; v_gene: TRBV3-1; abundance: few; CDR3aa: CASSQVWRGGRTDTQYF
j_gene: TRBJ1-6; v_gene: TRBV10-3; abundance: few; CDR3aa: CAISERVPYNSPLHF
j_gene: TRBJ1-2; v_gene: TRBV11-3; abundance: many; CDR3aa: CASSLDSSNYGYTF
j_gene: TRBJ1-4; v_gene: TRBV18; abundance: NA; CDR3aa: CAGSPPGTNEKLFF
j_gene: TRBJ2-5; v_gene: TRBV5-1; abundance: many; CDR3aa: CASSLGGALLETQYF
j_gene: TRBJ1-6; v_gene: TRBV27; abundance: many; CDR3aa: CASSLSNSPLHF
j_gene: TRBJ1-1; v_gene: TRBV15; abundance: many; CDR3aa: CATSRDPGWGDEMNTEAFF
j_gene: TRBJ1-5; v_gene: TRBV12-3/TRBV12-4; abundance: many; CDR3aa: CASSDSNQPQHF
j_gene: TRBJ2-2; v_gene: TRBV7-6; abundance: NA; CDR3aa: CASSVSNDPGAGELFF
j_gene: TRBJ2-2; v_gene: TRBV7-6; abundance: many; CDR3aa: CASSQVAGAGELFF
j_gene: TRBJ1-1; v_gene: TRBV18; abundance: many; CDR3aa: CASSPPRNTEAFF
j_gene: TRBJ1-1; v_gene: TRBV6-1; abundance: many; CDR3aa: CASSATRNTEAFF
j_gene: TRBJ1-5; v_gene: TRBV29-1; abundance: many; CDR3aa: CSFSSGDGDQPQHF
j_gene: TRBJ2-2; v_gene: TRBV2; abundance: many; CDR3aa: CASSRISTRTSGAANTGELFF
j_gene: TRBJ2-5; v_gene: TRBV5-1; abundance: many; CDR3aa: CASSLFGTQETQYF
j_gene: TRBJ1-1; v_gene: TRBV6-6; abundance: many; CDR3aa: CASSLDRDTEAFF
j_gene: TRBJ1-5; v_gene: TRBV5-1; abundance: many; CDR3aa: CASSLGDNQPQHF
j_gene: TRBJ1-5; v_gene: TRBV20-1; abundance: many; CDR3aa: CSARGDPDQPQHF
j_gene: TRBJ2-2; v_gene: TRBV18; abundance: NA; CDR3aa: CASSPLYGGTNTGELFF
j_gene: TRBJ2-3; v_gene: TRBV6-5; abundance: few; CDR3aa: CASSYSSAGGRADTQYF
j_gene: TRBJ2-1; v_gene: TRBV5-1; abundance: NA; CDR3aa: CASSPGQGAGIYNEQFF
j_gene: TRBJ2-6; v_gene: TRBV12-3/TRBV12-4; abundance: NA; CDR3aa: CASSTGVSGANVLTF
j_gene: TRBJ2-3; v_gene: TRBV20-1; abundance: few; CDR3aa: CSARGLARGTDTQYF
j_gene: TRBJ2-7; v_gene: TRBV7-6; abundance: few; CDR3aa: CASSSTWGDEQYF
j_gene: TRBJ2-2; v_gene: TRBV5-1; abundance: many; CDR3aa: CASSLRGEELFF
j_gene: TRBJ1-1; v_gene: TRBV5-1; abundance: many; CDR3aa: CASSFRGRVGTEAFF